A single sample gave rise to the 18 T cell receptor beta chains below, sequenced in a study of Tregs in tolerant kidney transplant recipients (dated by TCRdb to about 2019). To prepare the library, the immunoSEQ multiplex PCR assay was applied. This is the immuneACCESS table as TCRdb keeps it, with only in-frame sequences that have V and J called. A part of the clones is gone; compared with another copy, unresolved V genes explain less than half, and the rest is unexplained. This specimen's table enumerates 30,000 to 35,000 clones. The ten largest make up roughly 7.1% of the sample. According to the study, the label for this sample's time point signals: blood sample drawn before combined kidney and bone marrow transplant. Sequences were derived from CD8+ T cells from blood, sampled before the transplant. Every receptor here comes from a human donor who received a combined kidney and bone marrow transplant.

Of note for this clone: Other DNA sequences in this sample translate to the same CDR3. The CDR3 protein is CASSPWLAGGNEQFF. The covered CDR3 bases are TGTGCCAGCTCCCCTTGGCTAGCGGGGGGCAATGAG. The gene calls are TRBV18 and TRBJ2-1, with 11 nucleotides matching TRBD2. The CDR3 end lies 3 residues beyond the end of the read and is filled in from the germline J gene. V lost 6 bases, J lost 6 bases, and 7 bases stayed unmatched. The CDR3 has 15 amino acids. Germline V gene data show CDR1 as KGHSH and CDR2 as LQKENI.

In regard to this clone: The CDR3 is cut off 3 residues early in the read; its end comes from the germline J gene. The J gene is TRBJ2-7, the V gene TRBV6-2 or TRBV6-3; D uncertain. This CDR3 region has 13 residues. V lost 5 bases and J lost 4, with 12 bases in between. From germline, CDR1 is MNHEY and CDR2 SVGEGT. Incomplete CDR3 DNA: TGTGCCAGCAGTCCCCCGGCAGGTTACGAG. It is translated as CASSPPAGYE. The whole CDR3 sequence is CASSPPAGYEQYF.

With regard to this clone: The read terminates 3 residues ahead of where the CDR3 ends, so the germline J gene completes it. The chain uses TRBV6-1 and TRBJ1-1; D remains ambiguous. The length of the CDR3 is 15 residues. The germline CDR1 and CDR2 sequences are MNHNS and SASEGT. The germline V and J ends were trimmed by 1 base and 0 bases, with 9 bases remaining between them. CDR3 residues: CASSEGRLMNTEAFF. The CDR3 DNA, read in part, is TGTGCCAGCAGTGAAGGAAGACTCATGAACACTGAA.

Incomplete CDR3 DNA: TGTGCCAGTAGTATCGGGGTGGGGAACACTGAA. Translation gives CASSIGVGNTE. The entire CDR3 reads CASSIGVGNTEAFF. This chain connects TRBV19 to TRBJ1-1; D gene ambiguous. The read ends 3 residues early relative to the CDR3; the germline J gene fills the gap. The CDR3 consists of 14 residues. Per the germline V gene, CDR1 is LNHDA and CDR2 is SQIVND (reference sequence). Between the trimmed V and J ends, which lost 3 bases and 1 base, there was a span of 9 bases.

About this clone itself: The CDR3 end lies 3 residues beyond the end of the read and is filled in from the germline J gene. The chain employs TRBV6-2 or TRBV6-3 and TRBJ2-7; D might be TRBD1 (6 bases). The germline gives CDR1 MNHEY, CDR2 SVGEGT. V was clipped by 6 bases and J by 0 bases, with 9 bases between them. The CDR3 loop spans 13 amino acids. The covered CDR3 bases are TGTGCCAGCAGGGACAGAAGCTCCTACGAG. Encoded protein: CASRDRSSYE. The whole CDR3 protein is CASRDRSSYEQYF.

Notes on this clone: The read ends 3 residues before the CDR3 terminus; that terminus is restored from the germline J gene. In the same sample, other DNA sequences code for this CDR3. J is TRBJ1-6 and V is TRBV7-9, with D hard to call. Germline CDR1 SEHNR, CDR2 FQNEAQ (reference sequence). This CDR3 spans 14 amino acids. Trimming removed 1 base from V and 10 bases from J, with 11 bases in between. The CDR3 sequence is CASSLGGDGSPLHF. Partial CDR3 DNA: TGTGCCAGCAGCTTAGGAGGAGACGGGTCACCC. The entire variable domain, with the rest obtained from reference TRBV7-9 and TRBJ1-6, is as follows: DTGVSQNPRHKITKRGQNVTFRCDPISEHNRLYWYRQTLGQGPEFLTYFQNEAQLEKSRLLSDRFSAERPKGSFSTLEIQRTEQGDSAMYLCASSLGGDGSPLHFGNGTRLTVT.

On this clone itself: The read falls 3 residues short of the CDR3 end, and the missing part is taken from the germline J gene. This chain connects TRBV30 to TRBJ1-1; unclear D gene. Germline CDR1 and CDR2: GTSNPN and SVGIG (reference sequence). V gave up 2 bases and J gave up 0 bases, with 7 bases separating them. The CDR3 sequence is 13 residues long. The part of the CDR3 DNA that was read is TGTGCCTGGAGTCCAGTCGTGAACACTGAA. Translated, it gives CAWSPVVNTE. The whole CDR3 sequence reads CAWSPVVNTEAFF.

Points on this clone: The read terminates 3 residues ahead of where the CDR3 ends, so the germline J gene completes it. The rearrangement joins TRBV2 to TRBJ1-1, with D hard to call. Per the germline V gene, CDR1 is SNHLY and CDR2 is FYNNEI. Trimming cost V 4 bases and J 7 bases, with 13 bases left between them. The CDR3 is made up of 13 amino acids. The CDR3 region is CASSGGHLFEAFF. CDR3 DNA, as far as it was read: TGTGCCAGCAGTGGTGGGCACTTGTTTGAA.

About this clone: The CDR3 end lies 3 residues beyond the end of the read and is filled in from the germline J gene. V usage is TRBV7-9 and J usage is TRBJ2-7, with no clear D. The germline V gene encodes CDR1 SEHNR and CDR2 FQNEAQ (reference sequence). The germline V and J ends were trimmed by 1 base and 2 bases, with 6 bases remaining between them. This CDR3 has 13 residues. The sequenced part of the CDR3 DNA is TGTGCCAGCAGCTTAGACACCGCCTACGAG. Its translation: CASSLDTAYE. The full CDR3 sequence reads CASSLDTAYEQYF.

Note on this clone: Read coverage stops 3 residues before the CDR3 terminus; the germline J gene supplies the remainder. The chain employs TRBV2 and TRBJ1-1; D not certain. Per germline, CDR1 SNHLY and CDR2 FYNNEI. Deletions cut 4 bases from V and 0 bases from J, with 12 bases between. The CDR3 is 15 amino acids. CDR3 protein: CASSAGRGMNTEAFF. The part of the CDR3 DNA that was read is TGTGCCAGCAGTGCCGGTCGGGGTATGAACACTGAA.

Turning to this clone: The observed sequence ends 3 residues before the CDR3 terminus, with the missing tail filled in from the germline J gene. The V gene is TRBV7-9, the J gene TRBJ1-1; 7 bases are a match to TRBD1. CDR1 and CDR2 (germline): SEHNR, FQNEAQ (reference sequence). The length of the CDR3 is 12 residues. V gave up 3 bases and J gave up 6 bases; unmatched junction bases: 1. This chain's CDR3 is CASSFQGAEAFF. CDR3 bases read: TGTGCCAGCAGCTTTCAGGGGGCTGAA.

In regard to this clone: From the germline J gene comes the end of the CDR3, since the read stops 3 residues before it. The rearrangement links TRBV11-2 to TRBJ1-1, with D possibly TRBD1 on 6 matching bases. The ends were cut back, 3 bases at V and 5 bases at J, with 10 bases in the middle. The CDR3 has 13 amino acids. From germline, CDR1 is SGHAT and CDR2 FQNNGV. CDR3 loop: CASSFRGGTEAFF. The sequenced CDR3 bases are TGTGCCAGCAGCTTTAGGGGGGGTACTGAA. Using reference TRBV11-2 and TRBJ1-1 for the parts outside the CDR3, the full variable domain is EAGVAQSPRYKIIEKRQSVAFWCNPISGHATLYWYQQILGQGPKLLIQFQNNGVVDDSQLPKDRFSAERLKGVDSTLKIQPAKLEDSAVYLCASSFRGGTEAFFGQGTRLTVV.

Turning to this clone: Coverage ceases 3 residues before the CDR3 finishes, and the germline J gene fills in the end. V and J are TRBV19 and TRBJ2-7; TRBD1 matches 10 bases. CDR1 LNHDA and CDR2 SQIVND come from the germline V gene (reference sequence). J lost 3 bases, V lost 5 bases, and 7 bases had no gene match. The CDR3 loop spans 15 amino acids. The CDR3 reads CASSLGTGALYEQYF. Incomplete CDR3 DNA: TGTGCCAGTAGTTTGGGGACAGGGGCTCTCTACGAG.

The CDR3 DNA, read in part, is TGTGCCAGTAGTATTACAGGGGTCTCCTACAATGAG. This sequence encodes CASSITGVSYNE. The full CDR3 protein is CASSITGVSYNEQFF. The J gene is TRBJ2-1, the V gene TRBV19; 7 bases map to TRBD1. The read is 3 residues too short to cover the CDR3 end, so that end is filled in from the germline J gene. This CDR3 comprises 15 residues. Trimming took 3 bases from V and 0 from J; bases not matched to a gene: 2. Germline V gene lookup returns CDR1 LNHDA and CDR2 SQIVND (reference sequence).

A word on this clone: The CDR3 extends 3 residues past the end of the read, so its final part is completed from the germline J gene. The chain carries TRBV6-4 and TRBJ2-1; 14 bases agree with TRBD2. The germline V gene encodes CDR1 MRHNA and CDR2 SNTAGT. Trimming took 4 bases from V and 4 from J; bases not matched to a gene: 0. The CDR3 is 15 amino acids. CDR3 DNA (partial): TGTGCCAGCAGTGGGACTAGCGGGGGGTACAATGAG. Translation: CASSGTSGGYNE. The entire CDR3 reads CASSGTSGGYNEQFF.

A note on this clone: The CDR3 is cut off 3 residues early in the read; its end comes from the germline J gene. V and J are TRBV13 and TRBJ1-3, with D perhaps matching TRBD1 (5 bases). Germline V gene lookup returns CDR1 PRHDT and CDR2 FYEKMQ (reference sequence). The length of the CDR3 is 15 residues. V lost 5 bases to trimming and J lost 5 bases, with 16 bases between them. Partial CDR3 DNA: TGTGCCAGCAGCGGAGAGGGGAGTACCCGAAACACC. Its translation: CASSGEGSTRNT. The whole CDR3 reads CASSGEGSTRNTIYF.

In the case of this clone: The read stops 3 residues short of the end of the CDR3; the missing end is completed from the germline J gene. V usage is TRBV5-6 and J usage is TRBJ2-7; a weak D match, TRBD2 (5 bases). V lost 4 bases and J 6 bases, leaving 20 bases between the germline ends. The length of the CDR3 is 15 residues. Looked up from germline, CDR1 is SGHDT and CDR2 is YYEEEE. CDR3 DNA (partial): TGTGCCAGCAGCACAGCGGTAGCTCCCCTCCTCGAG. It codes for CASSTAVAPLLE. The full CDR3 reads CASSTAVAPLLEQYF.

On this clone itself: The CDR3 extends 3 residues past the end of the read, so its final part is completed from the germline J gene. The chain is built from TRBV13 and TRBJ1-2, with D perhaps TRBD1 (5 bases). V dropped 5 bases and J dropped 7 bases, with 11 bases sitting between them. The CDR3 is made up of 12 amino acids. Germline values: CDR1 PRHDT, CDR2 FYEKMQ (reference sequence). The CDR3 protein is CASSLTGAGYTF. Incomplete CDR3 DNA: TGTGCCAGCAGCCTAACAGGAGCTGGC.